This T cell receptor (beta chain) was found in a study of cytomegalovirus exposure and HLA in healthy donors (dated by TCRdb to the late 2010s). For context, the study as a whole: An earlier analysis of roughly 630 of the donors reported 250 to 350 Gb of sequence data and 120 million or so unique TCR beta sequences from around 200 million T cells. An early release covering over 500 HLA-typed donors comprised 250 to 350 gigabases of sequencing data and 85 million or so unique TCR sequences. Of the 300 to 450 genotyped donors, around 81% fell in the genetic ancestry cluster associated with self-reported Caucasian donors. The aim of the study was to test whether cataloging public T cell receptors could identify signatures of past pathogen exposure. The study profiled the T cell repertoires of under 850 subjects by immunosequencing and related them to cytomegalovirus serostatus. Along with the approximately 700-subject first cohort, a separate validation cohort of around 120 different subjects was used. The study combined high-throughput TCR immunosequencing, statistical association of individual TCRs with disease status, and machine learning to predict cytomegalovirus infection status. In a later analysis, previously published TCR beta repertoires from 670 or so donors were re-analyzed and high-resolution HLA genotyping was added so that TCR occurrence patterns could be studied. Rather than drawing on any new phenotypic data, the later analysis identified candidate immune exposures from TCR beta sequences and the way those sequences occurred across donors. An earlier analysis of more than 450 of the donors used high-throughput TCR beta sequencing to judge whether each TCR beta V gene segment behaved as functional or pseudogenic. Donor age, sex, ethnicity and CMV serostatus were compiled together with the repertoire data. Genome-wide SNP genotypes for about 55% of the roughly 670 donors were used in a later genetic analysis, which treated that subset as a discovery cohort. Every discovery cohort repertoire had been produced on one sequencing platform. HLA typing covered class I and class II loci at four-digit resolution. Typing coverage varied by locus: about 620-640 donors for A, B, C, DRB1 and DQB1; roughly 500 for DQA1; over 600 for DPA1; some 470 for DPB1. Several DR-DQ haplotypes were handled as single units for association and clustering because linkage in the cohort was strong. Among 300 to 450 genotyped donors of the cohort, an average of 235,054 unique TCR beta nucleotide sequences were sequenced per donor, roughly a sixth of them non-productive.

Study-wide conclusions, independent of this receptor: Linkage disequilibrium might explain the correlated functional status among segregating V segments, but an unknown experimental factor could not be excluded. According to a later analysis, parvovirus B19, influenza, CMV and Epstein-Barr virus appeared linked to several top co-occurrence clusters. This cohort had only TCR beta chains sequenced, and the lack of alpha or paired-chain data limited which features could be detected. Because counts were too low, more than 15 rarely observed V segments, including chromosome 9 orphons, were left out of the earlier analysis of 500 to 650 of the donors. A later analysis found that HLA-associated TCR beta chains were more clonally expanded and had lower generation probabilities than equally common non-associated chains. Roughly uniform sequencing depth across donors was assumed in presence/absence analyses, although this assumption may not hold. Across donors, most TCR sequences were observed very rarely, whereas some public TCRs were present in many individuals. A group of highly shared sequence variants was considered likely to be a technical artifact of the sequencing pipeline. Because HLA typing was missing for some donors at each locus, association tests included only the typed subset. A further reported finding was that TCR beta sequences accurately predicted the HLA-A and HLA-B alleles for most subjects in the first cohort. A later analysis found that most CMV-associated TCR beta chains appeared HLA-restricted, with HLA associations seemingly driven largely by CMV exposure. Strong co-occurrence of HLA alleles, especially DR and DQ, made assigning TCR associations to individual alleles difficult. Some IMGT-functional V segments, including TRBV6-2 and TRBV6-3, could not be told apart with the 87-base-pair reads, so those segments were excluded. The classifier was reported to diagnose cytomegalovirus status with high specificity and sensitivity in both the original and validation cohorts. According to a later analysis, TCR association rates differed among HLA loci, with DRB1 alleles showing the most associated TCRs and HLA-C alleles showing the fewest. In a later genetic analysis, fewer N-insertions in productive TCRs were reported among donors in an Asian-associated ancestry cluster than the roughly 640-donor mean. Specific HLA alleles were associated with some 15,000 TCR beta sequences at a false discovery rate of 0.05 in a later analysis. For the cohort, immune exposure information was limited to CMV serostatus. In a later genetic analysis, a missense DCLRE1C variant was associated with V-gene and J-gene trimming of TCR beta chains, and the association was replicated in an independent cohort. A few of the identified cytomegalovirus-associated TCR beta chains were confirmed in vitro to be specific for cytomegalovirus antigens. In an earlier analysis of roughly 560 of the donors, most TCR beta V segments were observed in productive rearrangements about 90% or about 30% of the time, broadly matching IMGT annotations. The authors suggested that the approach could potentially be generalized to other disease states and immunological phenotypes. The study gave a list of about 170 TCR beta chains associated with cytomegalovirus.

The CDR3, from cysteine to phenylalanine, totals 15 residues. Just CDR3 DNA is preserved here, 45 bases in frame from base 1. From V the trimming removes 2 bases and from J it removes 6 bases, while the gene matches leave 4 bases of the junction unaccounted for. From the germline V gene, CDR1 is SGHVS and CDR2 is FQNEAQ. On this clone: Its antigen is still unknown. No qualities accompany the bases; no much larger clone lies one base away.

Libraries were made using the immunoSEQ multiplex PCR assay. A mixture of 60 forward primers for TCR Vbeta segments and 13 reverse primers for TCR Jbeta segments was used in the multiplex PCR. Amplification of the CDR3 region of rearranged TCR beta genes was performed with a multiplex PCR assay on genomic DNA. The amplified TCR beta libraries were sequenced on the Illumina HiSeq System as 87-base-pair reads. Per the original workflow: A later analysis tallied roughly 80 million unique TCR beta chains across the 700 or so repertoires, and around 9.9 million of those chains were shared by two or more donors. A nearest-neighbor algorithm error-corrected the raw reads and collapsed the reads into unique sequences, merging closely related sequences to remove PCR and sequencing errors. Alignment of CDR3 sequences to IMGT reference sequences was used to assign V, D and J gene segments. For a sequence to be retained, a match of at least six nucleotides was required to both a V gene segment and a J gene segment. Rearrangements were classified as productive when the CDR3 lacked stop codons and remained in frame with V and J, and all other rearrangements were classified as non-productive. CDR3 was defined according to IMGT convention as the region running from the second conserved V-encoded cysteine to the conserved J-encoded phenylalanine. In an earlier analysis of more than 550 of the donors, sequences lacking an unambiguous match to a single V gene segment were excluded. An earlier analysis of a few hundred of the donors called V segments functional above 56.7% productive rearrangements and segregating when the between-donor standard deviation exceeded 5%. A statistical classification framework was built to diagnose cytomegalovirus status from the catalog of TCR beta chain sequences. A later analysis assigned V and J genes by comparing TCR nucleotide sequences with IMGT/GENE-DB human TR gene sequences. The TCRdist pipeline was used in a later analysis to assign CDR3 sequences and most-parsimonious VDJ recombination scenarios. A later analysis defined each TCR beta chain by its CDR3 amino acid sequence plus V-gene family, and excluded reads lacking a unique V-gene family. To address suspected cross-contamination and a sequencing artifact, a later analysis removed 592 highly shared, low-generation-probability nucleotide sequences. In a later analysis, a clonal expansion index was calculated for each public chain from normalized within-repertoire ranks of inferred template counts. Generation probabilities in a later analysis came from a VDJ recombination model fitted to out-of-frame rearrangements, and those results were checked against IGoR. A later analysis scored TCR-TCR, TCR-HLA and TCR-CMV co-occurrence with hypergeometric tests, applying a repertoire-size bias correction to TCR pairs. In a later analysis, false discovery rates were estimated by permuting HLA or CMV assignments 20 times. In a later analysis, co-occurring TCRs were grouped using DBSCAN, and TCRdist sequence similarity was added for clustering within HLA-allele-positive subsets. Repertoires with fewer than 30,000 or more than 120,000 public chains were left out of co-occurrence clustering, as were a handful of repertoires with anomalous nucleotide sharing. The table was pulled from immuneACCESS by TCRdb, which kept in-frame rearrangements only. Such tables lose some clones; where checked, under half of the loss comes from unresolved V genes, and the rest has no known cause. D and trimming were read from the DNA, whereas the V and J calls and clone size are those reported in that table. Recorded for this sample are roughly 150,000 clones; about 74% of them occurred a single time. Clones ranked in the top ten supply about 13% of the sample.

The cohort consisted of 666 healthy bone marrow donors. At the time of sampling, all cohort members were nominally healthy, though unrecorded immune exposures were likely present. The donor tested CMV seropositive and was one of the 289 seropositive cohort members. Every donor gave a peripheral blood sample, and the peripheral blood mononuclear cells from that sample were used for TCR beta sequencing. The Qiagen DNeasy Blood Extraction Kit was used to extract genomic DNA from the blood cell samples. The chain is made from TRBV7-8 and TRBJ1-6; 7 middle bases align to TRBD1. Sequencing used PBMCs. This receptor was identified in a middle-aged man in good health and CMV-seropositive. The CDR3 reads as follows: CASSLTDRTNSPLHF. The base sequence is TGTGCCAGCAGCTTAACGGACAGGACTAATTCACCCCTCCACTTT.